One sample yielded the 15 T cell receptor beta chains listed below, sequenced in a study of T cells in Graves' hyperthyroidism and ophthalmopathy. Amplified regions were TCR beta CDR3 sequences from RNA transcripts. The TCR CDR3 first-round RT-PCR relied on the HTBI primer set. TCRdb re-analysed the multiplex PCR reads in MiXCR, keeping a single row per CDR3 protein. This table holds about 500,000 distinct CDR3 sequences, over 15% found once. The sample consisted of blood. Receptor source: a young woman with Graves' ophthalmopathy.

This clonotype was picked up many times. The chain couples TRBV2 to TRBJ2-2; perhaps TRBD1 as D (6 bases). Germline V gene lookup returns CDR1 SNHLY and CDR2 FYNNEI. The CDR3 has 15 residues. The V end lost 8 bases, the J end lost 4 bases, and 17 bases lay between the germline ends. In DNA form, the CDR3 reads TGTGCCAGCGGTCTTTTCAGGGGTGGCACCGGGGAGCTGTTTTTT. This sequence encodes CASGLFRGGTGELFF. Full variable domain (outside the CDR3, taken from reference TRBV2 and TRBJ2-2): EPEVTQTPSHQVTQMGQEVILRCVPISNHLYFYWYRQILGQKVEFLVSFYNNEISEKSEIFDDQFSVERPDGSNFTLKIRSTKLEDSAMYFCASGLFRGGTGELFFGEGSRLTVL.

Many counts were recorded for this clonotype. V gene TRBV28 combines with J gene TRBJ2-7, with unresolved D. The CDR3 has 12 amino acids. The V and J ends lost 3 bases and 3 bases respectively, with 6 bases between them. Germline V CDR1 and CDR2: MDHEN, SYDVKM. CDR3 residues: CASSLEYYEQYF. CDR3 DNA: TGTGCCAGCAGTTTGGAGTACTACGAGCAGTACTTC.

This clonotype was counted many times. The chain has TRBV3-1 and TRBJ2-7; D may be TRBD2 (6 bases). CDR1 is LGHDT and CDR2 is YNNKEL in the germline V gene (reference sequence). V was clipped by 3 bases and J by 1 base, with 16 bases between them. The CDR3 loop spans 16 amino acids. This CDR3 is CASSHRTGAISYEQYF. CDR3 nucleotide sequence: TGTGCCAGCAGCCACCGGACGGGAGCGATTTCCTACGAGCAGTACTTC.

This clonotype was found many times. The gene calls are TRBV2 and TRBJ1-2, with 8 bases fitting TRBD1. Unmatched junction bases numbered 6, after V lost 5 bases and J lost 4 bases. This CDR3 region has 14 residues. In germline, CDR1 is SNHLY, CDR2 FYNNEI. The CDR3 loop is CASSPPGTGYGYTF. The CDR3 DNA reads as TGTGCCAGCAGTCCCCCTGGGACAGGCTATGGCTACACCTTC.

This clonotype was seen repeatedly, ten times or more. V usage is TRBV28 and J usage is TRBJ1-5, with 7 bases fitting TRBD1. The V gene end was trimmed by 4 bases and the J gene end by 0 bases; junction bases not matched to a gene: 3. CDR3 size: 15 residues. Germline V gene sequence: CDR1 MDHEN, CDR2 SYDVKM. The CDR3 DNA follows: TGTGCCAGCAGTTCGACAGGGTATAGCAATCAGCCCCAGCATTTT. Its protein product is CASSSTGYSNQPQHF.

This chain links TRBV5-6 with TRBJ2-1, with 12 bases that match TRBD2. There are 17 residues in the CDR3. Germline V gene data show CDR1 as SGHDT and CDR2 as YYEEEE. V lost 4 bases, J lost 6 bases, and 11 bases stayed unmatched. The CDR3 spells CASSTRGLAGGGNEQFF. The CDR3 DNA sequence: TGTGCCAGCAGCACCAGGGGCCTAGCGGGAGGGGGCAATGAGCAGTTCTTC.

This clonotype was observed a few times. This chain uses TRBV24-1 with TRBJ1-5; possible D gene TRBD1, 5 bases. Per the germline V gene, CDR1 is KGHDR and CDR2 is SFDVKD. Trimming took off 9 bases at V and 0 bases at J, with 11 bases between the two ends. The CDR3 sequence is 14 residues long. The CDR3 coding sequence is TGTGCCACCGGGGGAGGGTATAGCAATCAGCCCCAGCATTTT. Amino acids: CATGGGYSNQPQHF.

The genes are TRBV6-5 and TRBJ1-2; D gene unclear. This CDR3 comprises 20 residues. V was pared by 2 bases and J by 6 bases, with 31 bases between. Germline V gene data show CDR1 as MNHEY and CDR2 as SVGAGI. The CDR3 spells CASSYTGFVQKSLGIDGYTF. The DNA for the CDR3 is TGTGCCAGCAGTTACACTGGATTTGTGCAAAAAAGTTTGGGAATTGATGGCTACACCTTC.

This clonotype was seen ten or more times. This chain uses TRBV27 with TRBJ1-2, with a weak D call TRBD1 (5 bases). CDR1 and CDR2 (germline): MNHEY, SMNVEV (reference sequence). This CDR3 spans 13 amino acids. V lost 6 bases and J lost 3, with 11 bases in between. This CDR3 is CASSTGRYYGYTF. CDR3 DNA: TGTGCCAGCAGCACGGGGCGATACTATGGCTACACCTTC.

This clonotype appeared a few times. The chain couples TRBV6-6 to TRBJ1-2, with D hard to call. Germline CDR1 reads MNHNY; CDR2 reads SVGAGI (reference sequence). This CDR3 is 13 amino acids long. Trimming shortened V by 0 bases and J by 2 bases, and 4 bases separated the two germline ends. The CDR3 DNA reads as TGTGCCAGCAGTTACTCTCCGAACTATGGCTACACCTTC. Protein sequence: CASSYSPNYGYTF.

Ten or more counts support this clonotype. This CDR3 reads CASSLDHGIHNEQFF. CDR3 in DNA: TGTGCCAGCAGCTTAGATCATGGGATCCACAATGAGCAGTTCTTC. This chain connects TRBV11-3 to TRBJ2-1; unclear D gene. The CDR3 length is 15 residues. V was shortened by 0 bases and J by 5 bases, with 11 bases between the two germline ends. Germline V lookup: CDR1 SGHNT, CDR2 YENEEA.

This clonotype came up a few times. V gene TRBV5-1 combines with J gene TRBJ2-7; TRBD2 agrees at 11 bases. The V and J ends lost 4 bases and 2 bases, in that order; junction bases with no gene match: 2. CDR3 length equals 14 residues. Looked up from germline, CDR1 is SGHRS and CDR2 is YFSETQ. CDR3 coding DNA: TGCGCCAGCAGCATTAGCGGGGGGGCCTACGAGCAGTACTTC. As protein: CASSISGGAYEQYF.

This clonotype was seen a few times. This chain's CDR3 is CASSQGGGMKGYTF. Written as DNA, the CDR3 is TGTGCCAGCAGCCAAGGGGGGGGAATGAAGGGCTACACCTTC. This rearrangement joins TRBV4-2 to TRBJ1-2, with D possibly TRBD1 on 5 matching bases. CDR1 is LGHNA, CDR2 YNFKEQ, per germline. V was pared by 1 base and J by 8 bases, with 14 bases between. The CDR3 covers 14 residues.

This clonotype has ten or more counts. V is TRBV27 and J is TRBJ1-5, with TRBD1 matching 7 bases. The CDR3 totals 15 residues. Germline V CDR1 and CDR2: MNHEY, SMNVEV (reference sequence). Trimming at V came to 5 bases and at J to 1 base, leaving 5 bases not matched to a gene. The CDR3 bases are TGTGCCAGCAGTCCGCAGGGGGAAAGCAATCAGCCCCAGCATTTT. It specifies CASSPQGESNQPQHF.

This clonotype has at least ten counts. The rearrangement joins TRBV3-1 to TRBJ2-1, with a possible D match to TRBD2 (6 bases). Germline V gene data show CDR1 as LGHDT and CDR2 as YNNKEL (reference sequence). The V gene lost 2 bases and the J gene lost 7 bases, with 12 bases spanning the gap. CDR3 size: 14 residues. This chain's CDR3 is CASSQRGLGNEQFF. CDR3 bases: TGTGCCAGCAGCCAACGGGGACTCGGAAATGAGCAGTTCTTC.